The next 20 T cell receptor beta chains were all read from a single sample in a study of cytomegalovirus exposure and HLA in healthy donors. The primer mix had 60 Vbeta and 13 Jbeta primers. TCRdb's table, derived via immunoSEQ multiplex PCR, lists solely in-frame clones and lacks some. The data contain under 150,000 clones, 75% to 85% of them singletons. The sample was PBMCs. These receptors were taken from a female donor in good health and CMV-seronegative.

V is TRBV7-9 and J is TRBJ2-1; TRBD2 agrees at 10 bases. V shed 3 bases and J 2 bases; nucleotides not matched to a gene: 10. The CDR3 sequence is 18 residues long. The germline V gene encodes CDR1 SEHNR and CDR2 FQNEAQ (reference sequence). CDR3 protein: CASSFLTSGLSPYNEQFF. The CDR3 DNA sequence: TGTGCCAGCAGCTTTTTGACTAGCGGGCTTTCTCCCTACAATGAGCAGTTCTTC.

The V gene is TRBV7-2, the J gene TRBJ2-7; D might be TRBD2 (6 bases). V was pared by 5 bases and J by 12 bases, with 23 bases between. From germline, CDR1 is SGHTA and CDR2 FQGNSA. The CDR3 length is 14 residues. Written as DNA, the CDR3 is TGTGCCAGCAGCACCGGGACTGGATTACGGATTCCGTACTTC. This encodes CASSTGTGLRIPYF. The whole variable domain, filled in from reference TRBV7-2 and TRBJ2-7, reads GAGVSQSPSNKVTEKGKDVELRCDPISGHTALYWYRQSLGQGLEFLIYFQGNSAPDKSGLPSDRFSAERTGGSVSTLTIQRTQQEDSAVYLCASSTGTGLRIPYFGPGTRLTVT.

This clone was counted a single time. The chain is built from TRBV7-9 and TRBJ2-1; TRBD1 agrees at 7 bases. Germline V gene lookup returns CDR1 SEHNR and CDR2 FQNEAQ (reference sequence). The V segment lost 3 bases and the J segment 6 bases; nucleotides outside the gene matches: 8. The CDR3 contains 15 residues. Here the CDR3 reads CASSFTNDRVNEQFF. CDR3 nucleotides: TGTGCCAGCAGCTTCACGAATGACAGGGTCAATGAGCAGTTCTTC.

The chain carries TRBV27 and TRBJ2-3, with D tentatively TRBD2 (5 bases). The V and J ends lost 0 bases and 1 base respectively, with 14 bases between them. This CDR3 is built from 17 residues. Germline loops: CDR1 MNHEY, CDR2 SMNVEV (reference sequence). CDR3 amino acids: CASSLSSPGSGTDTQYF. CDR3 bases: TGTGCCAGCAGTTTATCATCTCCGGGGAGCGGCACAGATACGCAGTATTTT.

V usage is TRBV6-6 and J usage is TRBJ2-7, with a weak D call TRBD1 (6 bases). The germline V and J ends were trimmed by 6 bases and 6 bases, with 15 bases remaining between them. This CDR3 has 13 amino acids. Germline V lookup: CDR1 MNHNY, CDR2 SVGAGI (reference sequence). The DNA of the CDR3 is TGTGCCAGCAGGACCCGGACAGACTTCGAGCAGTACTTC. Its protein product is CASRTRTDFEQYF.

Comment on this clone: The germline gene is not matched at one end of the junction; a read error may be the cause. The chain carries TRBV20-1 and TRBJ1-6, with 10 bases matching TRBD1. The CDR3 length is 11 residues. Germline V gene sequence: CDR1 DFQATT, CDR2 SNEGSKA (reference sequence). CDR3 loop: CSAQGRDRGLF. The CDR3, as DNA: TGCAGTGCTCAGGGGAGGGACAGGGGTTTGTTT.

The chain carries TRBV6-6 and TRBJ1-5, with D possibly matching TRBD1 (6 bases). V was pared by 5 bases and J by 6 bases, with 14 bases between. CDR1 is MNHNY and CDR2 is SVGAGI in the germline V gene (reference sequence). The CDR3 consists of 14 residues. DNA of the CDR3: TGTGCCAGCAGTCCCTCAGGGGCGCCTCAGCCCCAGCATTTT. It codes for CASSPSGAPQPQHF.

This clone was counted between two and nine times. V gene TRBV29-1 combines with J gene TRBJ1-4, with D perhaps matching TRBD1 (6 bases). Trimming took 4 bases from V and 3 from J, leaving 9 bases between them. There are 13 residues in the CDR3. Germline V lookup: CDR1 SQVTM, CDR2 ANQGSEA. CDR3 loop: CSVGNRANEKLFF. Here the CDR3 DNA reads TGCAGCGTTGGGAACAGGGCTAATGAAAAACTGTTTTTT.

Written as DNA, the CDR3 is TGCGCCAGCAGCCATGGTATTCGAAGGACAGCCACGGAAAACACAGATACGCAGTATTTT. This codes for CASSHGIRRTATENTDTQYF. This sequence joins TRBV4-3 and TRBJ2-3, with D possibly TRBD1 on 6 matching bases. This CDR3 has 20 residues. Germline values: CDR1 LGHNA, CDR2 YSLEER. Trimming cost V 3 bases and J 2 bases, with 27 bases left between them.

The chain joins TRBV20-1 to TRBJ2-5; D might be TRBD2 (6 bases). The CDR3 runs 11 residues. The germline V gene encodes CDR1 DFQATT and CDR2 SNEGSKA (reference sequence). The CDR3 nucleotides are TGCACTAGCGTATATCAAGAGACCCAGTACTTC. Protein product: CTSVYQETQYF.

The J gene is TRBJ2-3, the V gene TRBV5-1; D uncertain. The CDR3 extends over 15 amino acids. The V gene lost 0 bases and the J gene lost 5 bases, with 13 bases spanning the gap. The germline gives CDR1 SGHRS, CDR2 YFSETQ. CDR3 sequence: CASSLVASGGDTQYF. CDR3 bases: TGCGCCAGCAGCTTGGTGGCTAGTGGTGGAGATACGCAGTATTTT.

The chain recombines TRBV18 with TRBJ2-7; 8 positions agree with TRBD1. Germline-derived CDR1 and CDR2 are KGHSH and LQKENI. V lost 0 bases and J lost 5; bases outside the gene matches: 6. The CDR3 loop spans 15 amino acids. The CDR3 coding sequence is TGTGCCAGCTCACCACCGGACAGGGTGAGGAACGAGCAGTACTTC. This encodes CASSPPDRVRNEQYF.

The rearrangement joins TRBV6-5 to TRBJ1-1, with unresolved D. The CDR3 consists of 12 residues. V lost 7 bases and J 6 bases, leaving 12 bases between the germline ends. Germline CDR1 reads MNHEY; CDR2 reads SVGAGI. The CDR3: CASTPGEAEAFF. DNA of the CDR3: TGTGCCAGCACCCCTGGTGAGGCTGAAGCTTTCTTT.

The chain couples TRBV10-2 to TRBJ2-1; 10 bases map to TRBD2. The CDR3 runs to 18 residues. After removal of 10 bases from V and 8 bases from J, the junction contained 23 bases not matched to a gene. The germline gives CDR1 WSHSY, CDR2 SAAADI. This chain's CDR3 is CATLGEREGRSSFYEQFF. For the CDR3, the DNA is TGCGCCACTCTAGGGGAGCGGGAGGGCCGCAGTTCCTTCTATGAGCAGTTCTTC.

This rearrangement joins TRBV4-1 to TRBJ2-1; D remains ambiguous. There are 16 residues in the CDR3. The germline V gene has CDR1 MGHRA and CDR2 YSYEKL. V was clipped by 0 bases and J by 0 bases, with 9 bases between them. The CDR3 loop is CASSQDPTGSYNEQFF. In DNA, the CDR3 is TGCGCCAGCAGCCAAGATCCAACCGGCTCCTACAATGAGCAGTTCTTC.

The chain has TRBV4-3 and TRBJ1-6; perhaps TRBD1 as D (5 bases). Trimming shortened V by 4 bases and J by 5 bases, and 18 bases separated the two germline ends. Germline V gene sequence: CDR1 LGHNA, CDR2 YSLEER. This CDR3 is 17 amino acids long. CDR3 DNA sequence: TGCGCCAGCAGCCTTGACAGCTCGGACCCCGATAATTCACCCCTCCACTTT. Its protein product is CASSLDSSDPDNSPLHF.

The rearrangement joins TRBV30 to TRBJ1-2; D not resolved. CDR1 is GTSNPN and CDR2 is SVGIG in the germline V gene (reference sequence). V gave up 7 bases and J gave up 2 bases, with 8 bases separating them. CDR3 size: 11 residues. The CDR3 bases are TGTGCCTTACAGCTCAACTATGGCTACACCTTC. Translation: CALQLNYGYTF.

In the case of this clone: The sample has other DNA sequences that encode this CDR3 too. The chain has TRBV30 and TRBJ2-7; D possibly corresponds to TRBD1 (5 bases). V was shortened by 3 bases and J by 3 bases, with 15 bases between the two germline ends. The germline gives CDR1 GTSNPN, CDR2 SVGIG (reference sequence). The CDR3 length is 14 residues. The CDR3 is CAWSVSGIGYEQYF. CDR3 nucleotide sequence: TGTGCCTGGAGCGTTTCAGGGATTGGCTACGAGCAGTACTTC.

As to this clone: The sample holds other DNA sequences that translate to the same CDR3. The genes are TRBV7-8 and TRBJ1-2; D is uncertain. Per the germline V gene, CDR1 is SGHVS and CDR2 is FQNEAQ. V lost 5 bases and J 3 bases, leaving 10 bases between the germline ends. The CDR3 is 13 residues long. The CDR3 DNA is TGTGCCAGCAGCCCAGACCGGGACTATGGCTACACCTTC. Amino acids: CASSPDRDYGYTF.

CDR3 amino acids: CASGTSGGAKNIQYF. CDR3 DNA sequence: TGTGCCAGCGGGACTAGCGGGGGGGCCAAAAACATTCAGTACTTC. This chain links TRBV19 with TRBJ2-4, with 15 bases aligning to TRBD2. V trimming: 9 bases; J trimming: 1 base; junction bases outside the gene matches: 1. In germline, CDR1 is LNHDA, CDR2 SQIVND (reference sequence). The CDR3 extends over 15 amino acids.